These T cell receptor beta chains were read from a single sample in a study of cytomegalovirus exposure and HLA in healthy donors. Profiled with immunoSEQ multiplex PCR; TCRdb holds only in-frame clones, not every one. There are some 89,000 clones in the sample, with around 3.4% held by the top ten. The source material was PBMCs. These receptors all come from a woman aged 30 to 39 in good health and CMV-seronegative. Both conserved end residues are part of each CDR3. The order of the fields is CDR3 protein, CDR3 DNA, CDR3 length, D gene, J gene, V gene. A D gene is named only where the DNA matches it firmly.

cdr3_aa: CASSSVLAGSTDTQYF
cdr3_nt: TGTGCCAGCAGCTCCGTACTGGCGGGGAGCACAGATACGCAGTATTTT
cdr3_length: 16
d_call: .
j_call: TRBJ2-3
v_call: TRBV7-9

cdr3_aa: CARSALTSGAWDEQFF
cdr3_nt: TGTGCCAGAAGCGCCCTGACCAGCGGGGCGTGGGATGAGCAGTTCTTC
cdr3_length: 16
d_call: TRBD2
j_call: TRBJ2-1
v_call: TRBV5-3

cdr3_aa: CASSSPGRGELFF
cdr3_nt: TGTGCCAGCAGCTCCCCAGGGAGGGGGGAGCTGTTTTTT
cdr3_length: 13
d_call: .
j_call: TRBJ2-2
v_call: TRBV7-9

cdr3_aa: CATSRDWASGETQYF
cdr3_nt: TGTGCCACCAGCAGAGATTGGGCCAGCGGGGAGACCCAGTACTTC
cdr3_length: 15
d_call: .
j_call: TRBJ2-5
v_call: TRBV15

cdr3_aa: CASSGYSGGAGGYTF
cdr3_nt: TGCGCCAGCAGCGGATACTCAGGGGGCGCGGGTGGCTACACCTTC
cdr3_length: 15
d_call: TRBD1
j_call: TRBJ1-2
v_call: TRBV4-1

cdr3_aa: CASSNPQGHQPQHF
cdr3_nt: TGTGCCAGTAGCAATCCCCAGGGCCATCAGCCCCAGCATTTT
cdr3_length: 14
d_call: .
j_call: TRBJ1-5
v_call: TRBV19

cdr3_aa: CASSYGTGQGRYF
cdr3_nt: TGTGCCAGCAGTTACGGGACAGGGCAAGGTCGGTACTTC
cdr3_length: 13
d_call: TRBD1
j_call: TRBJ2-7
v_call: TRBV6-6

cdr3_aa: CASRGQWNEKLFF
cdr3_nt: TGTGCCAGTAGGGGGCAATGGAATGAAAAACTGTTTTTT
cdr3_length: 13
d_call: .
j_call: TRBJ1-4
v_call: TRBV19

cdr3_aa: CASSYSRGTGELFF
cdr3_nt: TGTGCCAGCAGTTACTCTCGCGGTACCGGGGAGCTGTTTTTT
cdr3_length: 14
d_call: .
j_call: TRBJ2-2
v_call: TRBV6-5

cdr3_aa: CAISAGTSPKETQYF
cdr3_nt: TGTGCCATCAGTGCCGGGACTAGCCCTAAAGAGACCCAGTACTTC
cdr3_length: 15
d_call: TRBD2
j_call: TRBJ2-5
v_call: TRBV10-3